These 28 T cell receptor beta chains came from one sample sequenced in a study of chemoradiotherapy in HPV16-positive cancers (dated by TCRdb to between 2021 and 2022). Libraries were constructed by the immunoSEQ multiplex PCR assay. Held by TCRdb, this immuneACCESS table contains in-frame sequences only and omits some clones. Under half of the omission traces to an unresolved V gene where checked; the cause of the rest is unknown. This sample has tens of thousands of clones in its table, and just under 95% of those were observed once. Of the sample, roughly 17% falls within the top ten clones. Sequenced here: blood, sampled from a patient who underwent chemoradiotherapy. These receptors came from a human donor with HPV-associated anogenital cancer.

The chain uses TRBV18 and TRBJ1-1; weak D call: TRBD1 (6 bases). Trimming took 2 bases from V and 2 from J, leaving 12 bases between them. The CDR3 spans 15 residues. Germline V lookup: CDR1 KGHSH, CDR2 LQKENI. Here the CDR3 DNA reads TGTGCCAGCTCACCAGGGCAGGGGCCTAACACTGAAGCTTTCTTT. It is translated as CASSPGQGPNTEAFF.

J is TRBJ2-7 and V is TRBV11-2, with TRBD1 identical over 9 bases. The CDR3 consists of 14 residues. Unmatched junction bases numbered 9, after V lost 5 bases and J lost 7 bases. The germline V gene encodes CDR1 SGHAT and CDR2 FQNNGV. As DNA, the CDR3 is TGTGCCAGCAGCCGGGACAGGGCACAATGGGAGCAGTACTTC. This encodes CASSRDRAQWEQYF.

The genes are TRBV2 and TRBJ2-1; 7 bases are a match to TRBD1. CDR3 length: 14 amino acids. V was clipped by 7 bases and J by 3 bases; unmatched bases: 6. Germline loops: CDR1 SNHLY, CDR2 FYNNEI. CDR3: CASTGRGLYNEQFF. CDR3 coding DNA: TGTGCCAGCACGGGAAGGGGGCTCTACAATGAGCAGTTCTTC.

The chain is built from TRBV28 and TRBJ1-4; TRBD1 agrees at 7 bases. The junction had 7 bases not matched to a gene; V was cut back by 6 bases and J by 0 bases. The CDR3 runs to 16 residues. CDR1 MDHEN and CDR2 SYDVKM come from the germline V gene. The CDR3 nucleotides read TGTGCCAGCAGCGGGACAGCGTTTTCAACTAATGAAAAACTGTTTTTT. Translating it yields CASSGTAFSTNEKLFF. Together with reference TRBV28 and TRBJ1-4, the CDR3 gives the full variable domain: DVKVTQSSRYLVKRTGEKVFLECVQDMDHENMFWYRQDPGLGLRLIYFSYDVKMKEKGDIPEGYSVSREKKERFSLILESASTNQTSMYLCASSGTAFSTNEKLFFGSGTQLSVL.

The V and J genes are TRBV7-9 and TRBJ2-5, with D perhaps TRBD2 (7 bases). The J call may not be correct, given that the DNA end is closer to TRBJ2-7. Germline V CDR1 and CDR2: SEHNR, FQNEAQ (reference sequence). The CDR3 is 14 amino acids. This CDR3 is CASSLGGEKYEQYF. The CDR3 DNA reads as TGTGCCAGCAGCCTAGGGGGGGAAAAATACGAGCAGTACTTC.

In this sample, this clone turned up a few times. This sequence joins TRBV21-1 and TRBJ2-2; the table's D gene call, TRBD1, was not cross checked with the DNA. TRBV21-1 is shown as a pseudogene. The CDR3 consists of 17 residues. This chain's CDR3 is CASSKVGGQGAAGELFF. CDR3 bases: TGTGCCAGCAGCAAAGTTGGGGGACAGGGGGCGGCCGGGGAGCTGTTTTTT.

CDR3 amino acids: CASSFSRRNTEAFF. The CDR3 DNA sequence: TGTGCCAGCAGCTTTAGTCGGCGGAACACTGAAGCTTTCTTT. This chain joins TRBV5-6 and TRBJ1-1, with D unresolved. The ends were cut back, 2 bases at V and 1 base at J, with 9 bases in the middle. The germline V gene encodes CDR1 SGHDT and CDR2 YYEEEE. The CDR3 consists of 14 residues.

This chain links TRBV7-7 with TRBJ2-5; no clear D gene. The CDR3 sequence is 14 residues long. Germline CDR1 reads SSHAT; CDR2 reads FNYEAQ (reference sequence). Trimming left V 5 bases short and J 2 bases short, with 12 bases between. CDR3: CASSRTRAQETQYF. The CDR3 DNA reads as TGTGCCAGCAGCCGTACCAGAGCGCAAGAGACCCAGTACTTC.

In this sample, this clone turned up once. CDR3 sequence: CASSPLVTGGGRIYGYTF. In DNA form, the CDR3 reads TGTGCCAGCTCACCACTCGTCACAGGGGGCGGACGGATCTATGGCTACACCTTC. The V gene is TRBV18, the J gene TRBJ1-2; the match to TRBD1 covers 9 bases. V lost 1 base, J lost 4 bases, and 13 bases stayed unmatched. The germline CDR1 and CDR2 sequences are KGHSH and LQKENI. This CDR3 comprises 18 residues. Full variable domain (missing parts from reference TRBV18 and TRBJ1-2): NAGVMQNPRHLVRRRGQEARLRCSPMKGHSHVYWYRQLPEEGLKFMVYLQKENIIDESGMPKERFSAEFPKEGPSILRIQQVVRGDSAAYFCASSPLVTGGGRIYGYTFGSGTRLTVV.

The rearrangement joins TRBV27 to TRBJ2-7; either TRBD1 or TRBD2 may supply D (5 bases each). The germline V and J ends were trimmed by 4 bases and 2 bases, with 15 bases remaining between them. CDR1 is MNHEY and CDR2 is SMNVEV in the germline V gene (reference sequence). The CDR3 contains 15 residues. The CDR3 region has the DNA TGTGCCAGCAGTTACACTTGGGGGACCGCCTACGAGCAGTACTTC. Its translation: CASSYTWGTAYEQYF.

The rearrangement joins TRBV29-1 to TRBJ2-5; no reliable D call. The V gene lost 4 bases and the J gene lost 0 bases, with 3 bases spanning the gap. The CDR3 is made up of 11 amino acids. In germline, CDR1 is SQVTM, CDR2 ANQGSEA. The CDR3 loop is CSVVYQETQYF. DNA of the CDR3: TGCAGCGTTGTCTACCAAGAGACCCAGTACTTC.

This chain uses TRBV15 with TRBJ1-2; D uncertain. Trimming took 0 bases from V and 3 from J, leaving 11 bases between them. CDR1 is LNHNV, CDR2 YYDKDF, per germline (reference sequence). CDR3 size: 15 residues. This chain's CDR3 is CATSRDEGSDYGYTF. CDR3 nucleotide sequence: TGTGCCACCAGCAGAGATGAGGGAAGCGACTATGGCTACACCTTC.

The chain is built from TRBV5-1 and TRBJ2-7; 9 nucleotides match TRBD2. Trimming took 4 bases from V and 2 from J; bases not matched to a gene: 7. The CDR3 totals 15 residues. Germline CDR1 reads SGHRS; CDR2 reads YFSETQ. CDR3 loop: CASSLPSGATYEQYF. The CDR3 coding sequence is TGCGCCAGCAGCCTACCTAGCGGGGCGACCTACGAGCAGTACTTC.

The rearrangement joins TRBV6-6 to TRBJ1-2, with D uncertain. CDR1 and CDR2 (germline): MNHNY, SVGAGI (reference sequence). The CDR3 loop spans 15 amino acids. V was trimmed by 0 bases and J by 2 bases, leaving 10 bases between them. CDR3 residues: CASSYSGISNYGYTF. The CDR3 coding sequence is TGTGCCAGCAGTTACTCGGGTATATCCAACTATGGCTACACCTTC.

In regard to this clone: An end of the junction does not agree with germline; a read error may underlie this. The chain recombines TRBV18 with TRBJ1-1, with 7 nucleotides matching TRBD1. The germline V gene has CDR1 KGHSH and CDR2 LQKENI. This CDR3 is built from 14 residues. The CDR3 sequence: CASSPQGRVTEAFF. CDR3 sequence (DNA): TGTGCCAGCTCTCCACAGGGGCGAGTCACTGAAGCTTTCTTT. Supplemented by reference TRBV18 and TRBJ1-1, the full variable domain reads NAGVMQNPRHLVRRRGQEARLRCSPMKGHSHVYWYRQLPEEGLKFMVYLQKENIIDESGMPKERFSAEFPKEGPSILRIQQVVRGDSAAYFCASSPQGRVTEAFFGQGTRLTVV.

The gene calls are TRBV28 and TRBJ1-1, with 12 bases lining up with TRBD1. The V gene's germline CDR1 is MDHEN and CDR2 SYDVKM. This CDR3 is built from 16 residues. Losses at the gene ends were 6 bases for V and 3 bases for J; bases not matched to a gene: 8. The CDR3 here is CASRDRGDRGHTEAFF. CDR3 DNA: TGTGCCAGCAGGGATCGGGGGGACAGGGGGCACACTGAAGCTTTCTTT.

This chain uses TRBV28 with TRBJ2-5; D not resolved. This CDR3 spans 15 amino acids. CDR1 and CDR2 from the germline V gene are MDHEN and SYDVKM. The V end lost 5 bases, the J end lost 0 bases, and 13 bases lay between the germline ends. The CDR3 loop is CASSPPPLYQETQYF. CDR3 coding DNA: TGTGCCAGCAGTCCCCCCCCACTTTACCAAGAGACCCAGTACTTC.

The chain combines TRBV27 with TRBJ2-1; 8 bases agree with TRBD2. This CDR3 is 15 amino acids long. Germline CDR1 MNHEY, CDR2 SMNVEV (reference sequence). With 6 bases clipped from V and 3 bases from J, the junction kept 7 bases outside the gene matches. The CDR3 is CASRLIAGHYNEQFF. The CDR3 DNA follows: TGTGCCAGCAGGTTGATAGCGGGGCACTACAATGAGCAGTTCTTC.

The CDR3 spells CASSDSFASGINEQYF. As DNA, the CDR3 is TGTGCCAGCAGTGACTCCTTTGCTAGCGGGATAAACGAGCAGTACTTC. The rearrangement links TRBV6-4 to TRBJ2-7; TRBD2 aligns across 9 bases. The CDR3 length is 16 residues. Germline V gene data show CDR1 as MRHNA and CDR2 as SNTAGT. V trimming: 0 bases; J trimming: 5 bases; junction bases outside the gene matches: 8.

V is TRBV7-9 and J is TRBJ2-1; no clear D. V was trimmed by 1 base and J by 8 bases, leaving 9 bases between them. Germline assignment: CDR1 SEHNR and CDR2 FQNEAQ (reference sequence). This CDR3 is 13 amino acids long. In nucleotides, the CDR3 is TGTGCCAGCAGCTTAGATGTCTGGGATGAGCAGTTCTTC. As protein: CASSLDVWDEQFF.

The chain's CDR3 is CASSSAGRQGAFEQYF. The CDR3 region has the DNA TGTGCCAGCAGCTCTGCGGGGAGGCAGGGGGCGTTCGAGCAGTACTTC. The chain has TRBV7-3 and TRBJ2-7, with 8 bases matching TRBD1. V lost 4 bases, J lost 6 bases, and 14 bases stayed unmatched. This CDR3 comprises 16 residues. Germline CDR1 and CDR2: SGHTA and FQGTGA.

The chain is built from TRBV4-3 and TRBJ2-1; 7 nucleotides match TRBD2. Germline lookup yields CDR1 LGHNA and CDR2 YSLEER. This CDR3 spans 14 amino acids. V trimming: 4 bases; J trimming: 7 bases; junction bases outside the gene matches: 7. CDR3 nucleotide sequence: TGCGCCAGCAGCCCTCTGGCGGGAGTGAATGAGCAGTTCTTC. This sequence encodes CASSPLAGVNEQFF.

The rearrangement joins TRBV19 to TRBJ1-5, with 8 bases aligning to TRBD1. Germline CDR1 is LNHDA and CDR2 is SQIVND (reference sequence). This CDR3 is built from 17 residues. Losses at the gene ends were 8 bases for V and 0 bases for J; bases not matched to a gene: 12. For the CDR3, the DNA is TGTGCCAGTGGTCACTCAGGGGGCTTATATAGCAATCAGCCCCAGCATTTT. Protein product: CASGHSGGLYSNQPQHF.

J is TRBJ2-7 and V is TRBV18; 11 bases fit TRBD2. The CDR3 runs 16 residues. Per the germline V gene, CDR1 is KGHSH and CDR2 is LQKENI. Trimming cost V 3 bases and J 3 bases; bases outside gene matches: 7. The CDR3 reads CASSPRLAGFFYEQYF. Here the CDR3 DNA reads TGTGCCAGCTCACCGCGACTAGCGGGATTCTTCTACGAGCAGTACTTC.

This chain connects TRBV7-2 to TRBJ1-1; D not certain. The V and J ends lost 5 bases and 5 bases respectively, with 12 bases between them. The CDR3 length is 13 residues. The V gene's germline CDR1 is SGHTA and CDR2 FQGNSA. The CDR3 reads CASSITKVTEAFF. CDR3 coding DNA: TGTGCCAGCAGCATAACAAAGGTTACTGAAGCTTTCTTT.

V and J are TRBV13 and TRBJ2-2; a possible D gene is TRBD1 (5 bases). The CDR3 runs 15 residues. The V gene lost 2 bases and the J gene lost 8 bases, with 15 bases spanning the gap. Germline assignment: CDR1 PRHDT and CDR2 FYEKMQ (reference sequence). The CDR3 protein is CASSLQTEPYGELFF. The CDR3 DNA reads TGTGCCAGCAGCTTACAGACAGAGCCGTATGGGGAGCTGTTTTTT.

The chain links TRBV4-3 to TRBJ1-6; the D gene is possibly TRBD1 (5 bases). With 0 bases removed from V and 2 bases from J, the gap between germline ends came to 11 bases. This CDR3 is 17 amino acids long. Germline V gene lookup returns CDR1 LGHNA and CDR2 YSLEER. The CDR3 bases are TGCGCCAGCAGCCAAGAAGCTCGGGGCGCCTATAATTCACCCCTCCACTTT. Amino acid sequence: CASSQEARGAYNSPLHF.

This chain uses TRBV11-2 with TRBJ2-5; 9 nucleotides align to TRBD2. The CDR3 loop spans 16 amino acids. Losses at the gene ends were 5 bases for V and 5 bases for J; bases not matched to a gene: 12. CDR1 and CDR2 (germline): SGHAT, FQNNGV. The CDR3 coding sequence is TGTGCCAGCAGCCCCCTGGGCGGGGGGGCCCTCGAGACCCAGTACTTC. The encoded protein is CASSPLGGGALETQYF.